A single sample gave rise to the 18 T cell receptor beta chains below, sequenced in a study of cytomegalovirus exposure and HLA in healthy donors (dated by TCRdb to about 2017). Libraries came from the immunoSEQ multiplex PCR assay. For the multiplex PCR, a mixture combining 60 forward primers for TCR Vbeta segments and 13 reverse primers for TCR Jbeta segments was used. Not all clones reach the TCRdb copy of this immuneACCESS table, which keeps in-frame sequences only. Checked studies attribute under half of the gap to unresolved V genes and leave the rest unexplained. Across this sample there are around 210,000 clones, with roughly 84% seen only once. Together, the top ten hold about 1.7% of the sample. Material for sequencing was PBMCs. The receptors originated from a man between 45 and 60 years old in good health and CMV-seronegative.

The table lists this clone with a few counts. The chain employs TRBV6-5 and TRBJ2-2, with TRBD1 identical over 7 bases. The V and J ends lost 10 bases and 0 bases, in that order; junction bases with no gene match: 8. In germline, CDR1 is MNHEY, CDR2 SVGAGI. The length of the CDR3 is 15 residues. The CDR3 DNA sequence: TGTGCCATACTAGTAGGGGGCCCGAACACCGGGGAGCTGTTTTTT. Translating it yields CAILVGGPNTGELFF.

The rearrangement links TRBV5-4 to TRBJ2-3; TRBD2 matches at 10 bases. V trimming: 4 bases; J trimming: 8 bases; junction bases outside the gene matches: 13. Germline V gene lookup returns CDR1 SGHNT and CDR2 YYREEE (reference sequence). The CDR3 extends over 16 amino acids. The CDR3 protein is CASSPGASGSRGTQYF. DNA for the CDR3: TGTGCCAGCAGCCCTGGGGCTAGCGGGAGTAGGGGTACGCAGTATTTT. Full variable domain (outside the CDR3, taken from reference TRBV5-4 and TRBJ2-3): ETGVTQSPTHLIKTRGQQVTLRCSSQSGHNTVSWYQQALGQGPQFIFQYYREEENGRGNFPPRFSGLQFPNYSSELNVNALELDDSALYLCASSPGASGSRGTQYFGPGTRLTVL.

This rearrangement joins TRBV7-9 to TRBJ2-1, with 8 bases that match TRBD2. The V gene end was trimmed by 5 bases and the J gene end by 14 bases; junction bases not matched to a gene: 8. CDR1 SEHNR and CDR2 FQNEAQ come from the germline V gene (reference sequence). This CDR3 comprises 12 residues. The CDR3 spells CASSRPTSAKFF. The CDR3 bases are TGTGCCAGCAGCCGACCGACTAGCGCGAAGTTCTTC. The variable domain in full, completed from reference TRBV7-9 and TRBJ2-1, reads DTGVSQNPRHKITKRGQNVTFRCDPISEHNRLYWYRQTLGQGPEFLTYFQNEAQLEKSRLLSDRFSAERPKGSFSTLEIQRTEQGDSAMYLCASSRPTSAKFFGPGTRLTVL.

The chain has TRBV5-6 and TRBJ2-5, with D perhaps matching TRBD1 (5 bases). The closer fit of TRBJ2-7 to the DNA end suggests the J call may be wrong. The CDR3 totals 12 residues. From germline, CDR1 is SGHDT and CDR2 YYEEEE. CDR3: CASSPGQYEQYF. The CDR3 nucleotides are TGTGCCAGCAGCCCAGGGCAATACGAGCAGTACTTC.

This clone was seen a few times. The chain is built from TRBV7-9 and TRBJ2-1; 11 positions agree with TRBD1. Unmatched junction bases numbered 9, after V lost 2 bases and J lost 9 bases. CDR1 is SEHNR, CDR2 FQNEAQ, per germline (reference sequence). The CDR3 length is 16 residues. DNA for the CDR3: TGTGCCAGCAGCTTAACGACCGGGACAGGGGGTCCTGAGCAGTTCTTC. It encodes CASSLTTGTGGPEQFF.

This clone was recorded once. This sequence joins TRBV5-1 and TRBJ2-7, with a weak D call TRBD2 (7 bases). This CDR3 spans 16 amino acids. With 0 bases removed from V and 4 bases from J, the gap between germline ends came to 17 bases. Germline CDR1 reads SGHRS; CDR2 reads YFSETQ. The CDR3, as DNA: TGCGCCAGCAGCTTGGATTGGGGGGGCGGAGGATACGAGCAGTACTTC. Amino acids: CASSLDWGGGGYEQYF.

A few counts support this clone. The rearrangement uses TRBV28 and TRBJ1-2, with D possibly matching TRBD1 (6 bases). Germline V gene sequence: CDR1 MDHEN, CDR2 SYDVKM. The CDR3 extends over 13 amino acids. Deletions cut 11 bases from V and 2 bases from J, with 15 bases between. CDR3 bases: TGTGCCGCATCTTACCAGGGGAACTATGGCTACACCTTC. Its translation: CAASYQGNYGYTF.

The chain combines TRBV28 with TRBJ1-5; D is possibly TRBD1 (5 bases). Germline values: CDR1 MDHEN, CDR2 SYDVKM. The CDR3 is 14 amino acids. Trimming removed 3 bases at V and 3 bases at J, with 9 bases between. The CDR3 region has the DNA TGTGCCAGCAGTTTCCAGGGCATCAATCAGCCCCAGCATTTT. It translates to CASSFQGINQPQHF. Filled out from reference TRBV28 and TRBJ1-5, the complete variable domain reads DVKVTQSSRYLVKRTGEKVFLECVQDMDHENMFWYRQDPGLGLRLIYFSYDVKMKEKGDIPEGYSVSREKKERFSLILESASTNQTSMYLCASSFQGINQPQHFGDGTRLSIL.

The chain joins TRBV12-5 to TRBJ1-1; no clear D gene. Germline V lookup: CDR1 LGHNT, CDR2 FRNRAP. Trimming took 7 bases from V and 1 from J, leaving 13 bases between them. CDR3 length: 14 residues. As DNA, the CDR3 is TGTGCTAGTGCCTTGCGGTTGGGGAACACTGAAGCTTTCTTT. It yields the protein CASALRLGNTEAFF.

For the CDR3, the DNA is TGCAACCCCAGGGGGACGCCGGGTCTTAGGGACGAGCAGTACTTC. Translated, it gives CNPRGTPGLRDEQYF. The chain combines TRBV29-1 with TRBJ2-7, with 7 bases lining up with TRBD1. The length of the CDR3 is 15 residues. The germline V gene has CDR1 SQVTM and CDR2 ANQGSEA.

The chain combines TRBV11-2 with TRBJ2-5; 8 bases fit TRBD1. V was clipped by 5 bases and J by 5 bases; unmatched bases: 10. The CDR3 has 15 amino acids. Germline CDR1 is SGHAT and CDR2 is FQNNGV. The DNA for the CDR3 is TGTGCCAGCAGCCCCCGACAGGGGATGGGGGAGACCCAGTACTTC. As protein: CASSPRQGMGETQYF.

J is TRBJ1-1 and V is TRBV25-1; 9 bases are shared with TRBD1. After removal of 3 bases from V and 10 bases from J, the junction contained 12 bases not matched to a gene. The CDR3 extends over 15 amino acids. Per germline, CDR1 MGHDK and CDR2 SYGVNS. Here the CDR3 reads CASSEVTGGTTGAFF. The CDR3 nucleotides read TGTGCCAGCAGTGAGGTGACAGGGGGAACTACGGGAGCTTTCTTT.

Regarding this clone: The junction does not match germline at one end; this may be a read error. The chain carries TRBV5-1 and TRBJ2-1; 8 bases are a match to TRBD2. Germline CDR1 reads SGHRS; CDR2 reads YFSETQ. The CDR3 spans 18 residues. DNA for the CDR3: TGCGCCAGCAGCCTGGGTGGGGTAGCGGGGAGCTCCTACAATGAGCAGCTCTTC. It translates to CASSLGGVAGSSYNEQLF.

The chain employs TRBV30 and TRBJ2-7; 7 nucleotides line up with TRBD1. J was trimmed by 5 bases and V by 2 bases; bases with no gene match: 6. Per germline, CDR1 GTSNPN and CDR2 SVGIG (reference sequence). This CDR3 has 13 residues. In DNA form, the CDR3 reads TGTGCCTGGAGTAGCAACAGGGGACACGAGCAGTACTTC. Its protein product is CAWSSNRGHEQYF. Combining the CDR3 with reference TRBV30 and TRBJ2-7 gives the whole variable domain SQTIHQWPATLVQPVGSPLSLECTVEGTSNPNLYWYRQAAGRGLQLLFYSVGIGQISSEVPQNLSASRPQDRQFILSSKKLLLSDSGFYLCAWSSNRGHEQYFGPGTRLTVT.

The V gene is TRBV29-1, the J gene TRBJ1-2, with 9 bases that match TRBD1. Germline values: CDR1 SQVTM, CDR2 ANQGSEA. This CDR3 is built from 15 residues. After removal of 6 bases from V and 8 bases from J, the junction contained 16 bases not matched to a gene. CDR3 nucleotides: TGCAGCGTAACCGGGACAGGGAAAGGGTCGGGAGGCTACACCTTC. This codes for CSVTGTGKGSGGYTF.

The gene calls are TRBV5-1 and TRBJ1-3; D ambiguous. V lost 4 bases and J 4 bases, leaving 12 bases between the germline ends. This CDR3 contains 14 residues. CDR1 and CDR2 from the germline V gene are SGHRS and YFSETQ. This CDR3 reads CASSPAPGGNTIYF. For the CDR3, the DNA is TGCGCCAGCAGCCCGGCCCCGGGGGGAAACACCATATATTTT.

The chain is built from TRBV29-1 and TRBJ1-1; 10 bases line up with TRBD1. The J segment lost 7 bases and the V segment lost 4 bases, leaving 3 bases of the junction unmatched. The CDR3 totals 12 residues. Germline assignment: CDR1 SQVTM and CDR2 ANQGSEA. The CDR3 protein is CSVGQGADEAFF. CDR3 DNA: TGCAGCGTTGGACAGGGGGCCGATGAAGCTTTCTTT.

The chain employs TRBV6-1 and TRBJ1-1; D remains ambiguous. The CDR3 loop spans 13 amino acids. The germline V gene encodes CDR1 MNHNS and CDR2 SASEGT. With 6 bases removed from V and 2 bases from J, the gap between germline ends came to 10 bases. CDR3 sequence reads: CASRPKLNTEAFF. The DNA for the CDR3 is TGTGCCAGCAGACCGAAACTTAACACTGAAGCTTTCTTT.